A single sample gave rise to the 4 T cell receptor beta chains below, sequenced in a study of cytomegalovirus exposure and HLA in healthy donors. Primers: 60 Vbeta forward and 13 Jbeta reverse. Clones were read by immunoSEQ multiplex PCR, and TCRdb kept only the in-frame ones, dropping some. Of 150,000 to 200,000 clones listed, 85% are singletons. Specimen: PBMCs. The origin of the receptors is a woman aged 45-65 years in good health and CMV-seronegative.

The rearrangement links TRBV6-5 to TRBJ1-2; D unresolved. Germline V CDR1 and CDR2: MNHEY, SVGAGI. Trimming removed 5 bases from V and 7 bases from J, with 17 bases in between. The CDR3 covers 14 residues. The CDR3 DNA sequence: TGTGCCAGCAGTATAGCTCGGATTTCGGGTGGCTACACCTTC. Protein product: CASSIARISGGYTF.

V and J are TRBV5-1 and TRBJ1-1; D may be TRBD1 (5 bases). Germline loops: CDR1 SGHRS, CDR2 YFSETQ. The CDR3 totals 15 residues. Between the trimmed V and J ends, which lost 3 bases and 4 bases, there was a span of 16 bases. The CDR3 spells CASSSDARGGTEAFF. DNA of the CDR3: TGCGCCAGCAGCTCGGATGCAAGGGGAGGCACTGAAGCTTTCTTT.

V is TRBV2 and J is TRBJ1-2; D perhaps matches TRBD1 (6 bases). The V end lost 5 bases, the J end lost 7 bases, and 14 bases lay between the germline ends. The CDR3 loop spans 13 amino acids. CDR1 and CDR2 from the germline V gene are SNHLY and FYNNEI. CDR3 amino acids: CASSSGGPPGYTF. The CDR3 bases are TGTGCCAGCAGTTCGGGGGGCCCACCTGGCTACACCTTC. The full variable domain, rest sourced from reference TRBV2 and TRBJ1-2, is EPEVTQTPSHQVTQMGQEVILRCVPISNHLYFYWYRQILGQKVEFLVSFYNNEISEKSEIFDDQFSVERPDGSNFTLKIRSTKLEDSAMYFCASSSGGPPGYTFGSGTRLTVV.

J is TRBJ1-3 and V is TRBV7-9; perhaps TRBD1 as D (6 bases). The CDR3 consists of 15 residues. Per germline, CDR1 SEHNR and CDR2 FQNEAQ (reference sequence). The V end was cut by 2 bases, the J end by 6 bases, with 14 bases between. CDR3 DNA sequence: TGTGCCAGCAGCTTACCCGCAGGGGCGAAAAACACCATATATTTT. Its translation is CASSLPAGAKNTIYF.